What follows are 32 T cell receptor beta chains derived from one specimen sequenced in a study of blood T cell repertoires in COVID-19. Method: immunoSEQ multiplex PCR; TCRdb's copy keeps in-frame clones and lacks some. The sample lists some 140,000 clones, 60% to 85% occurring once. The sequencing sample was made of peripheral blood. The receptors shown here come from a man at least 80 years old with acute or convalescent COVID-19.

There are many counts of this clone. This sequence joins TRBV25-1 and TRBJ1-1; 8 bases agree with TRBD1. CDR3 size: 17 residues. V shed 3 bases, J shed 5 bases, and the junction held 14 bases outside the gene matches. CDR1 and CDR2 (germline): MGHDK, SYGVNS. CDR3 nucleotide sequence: TGTGCCAGCAGTGAGGTAGGAGCAGGGGGCAGGGGAACTGAAGCTTTCTTT. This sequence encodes CASSEVGAGGRGTEAFF.

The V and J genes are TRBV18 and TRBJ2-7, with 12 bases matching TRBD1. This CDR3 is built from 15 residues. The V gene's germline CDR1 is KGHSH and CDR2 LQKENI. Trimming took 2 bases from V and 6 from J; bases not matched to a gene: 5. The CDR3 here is CASSPAGTGGSEQYF. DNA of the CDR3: TGTGCCAGCTCACCAGCCGGGACAGGGGGCTCCGAGCAGTACTTC.

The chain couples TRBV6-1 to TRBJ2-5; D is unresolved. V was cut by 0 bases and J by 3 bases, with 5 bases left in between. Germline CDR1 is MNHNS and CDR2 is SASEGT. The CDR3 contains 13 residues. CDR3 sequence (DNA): TGTGCCAGCAGTGAAGCCACAGAAGAGACCCAGTACTTC. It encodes CASSEATEETQYF.

The CDR3 sequence is CAISEGQGSYNEQFF. For the CDR3, the DNA is TGTGCCATCAGTGAGGGACAGGGGTCATACAATGAGCAGTTCTTC. The chain joins TRBV10-3 to TRBJ2-1; 9 bases map to TRBD1. Germline V lookup: CDR1 ENHRY, CDR2 SYGVKD. V shed 2 bases, J shed 4 bases, and the junction held 3 bases outside the gene matches. The CDR3 has 15 residues.

The DNA of the CDR3 is TGCGCCAGCAGCCCGGACAGGGAAGAGGAAAAACTGTTTTTT. Amino acid sequence: CASSPDREEEKLFF. The genes are TRBV5-1 and TRBJ1-4; 8 positions match TRBD1. This CDR3 has 14 residues. J gave up 8 bases and V 4 bases, and 7 bases lay outside the gene matches. CDR1 and CDR2 from the germline V gene are SGHRS and YFSETQ.

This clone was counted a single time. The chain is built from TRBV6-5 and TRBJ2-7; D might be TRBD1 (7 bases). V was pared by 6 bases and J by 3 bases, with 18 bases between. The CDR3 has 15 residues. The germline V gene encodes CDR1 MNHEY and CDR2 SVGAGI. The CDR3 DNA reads TGTGCCAGCAGATACCACGACAGGGAGGACTACGAGCAGTACTTC. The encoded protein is CASRYHDREDYEQYF.

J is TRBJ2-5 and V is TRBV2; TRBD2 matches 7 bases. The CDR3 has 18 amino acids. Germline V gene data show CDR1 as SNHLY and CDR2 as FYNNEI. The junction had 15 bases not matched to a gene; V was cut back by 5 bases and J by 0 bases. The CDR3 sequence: CASSYRRLERGNQETQYF. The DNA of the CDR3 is TGTGCCAGCAGTTACAGGAGACTAGAGCGGGGTAACCAAGAGACCCAGTACTTC.

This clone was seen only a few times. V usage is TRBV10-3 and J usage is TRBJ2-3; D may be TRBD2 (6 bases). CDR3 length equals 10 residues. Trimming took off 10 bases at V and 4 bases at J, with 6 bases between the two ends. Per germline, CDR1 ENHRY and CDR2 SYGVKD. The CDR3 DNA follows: TGTGCCAGCGGGGCAGATACGCAGTATTTT. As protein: CASGADTQYF.

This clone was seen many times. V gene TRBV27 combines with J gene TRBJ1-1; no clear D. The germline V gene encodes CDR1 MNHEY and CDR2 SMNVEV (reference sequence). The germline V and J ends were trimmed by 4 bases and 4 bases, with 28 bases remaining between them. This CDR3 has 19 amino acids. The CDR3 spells CASSSLGSLTKVGGTEAFF. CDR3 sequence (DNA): TGTGCCAGCAGTTCCCTGGGGAGTTTAACTAAAGTAGGCGGCACTGAAGCTTTCTTT.

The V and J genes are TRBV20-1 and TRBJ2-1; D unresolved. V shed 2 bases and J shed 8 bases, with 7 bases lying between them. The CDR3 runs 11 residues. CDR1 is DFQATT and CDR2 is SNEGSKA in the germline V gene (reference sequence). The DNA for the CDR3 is TGCAGTGCTAGACCTATCCATGAGCAGTTCTTC. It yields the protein CSARPIHEQFF.

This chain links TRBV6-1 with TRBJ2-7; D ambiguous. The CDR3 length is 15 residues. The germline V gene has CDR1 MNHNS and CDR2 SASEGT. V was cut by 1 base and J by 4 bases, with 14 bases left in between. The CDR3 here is CASSEVGQAGYEQYF. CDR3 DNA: TGTGCCAGCAGTGAAGTCGGCCAGGCTGGGTACGAGCAGTACTTC.

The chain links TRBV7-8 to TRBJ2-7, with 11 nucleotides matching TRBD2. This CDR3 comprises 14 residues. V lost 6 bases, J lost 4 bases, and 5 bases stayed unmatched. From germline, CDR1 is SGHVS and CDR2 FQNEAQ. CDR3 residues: CASRVSGGAYEQYF. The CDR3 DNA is TGTGCCAGCAGAGTTAGCGGGGGGGCGTACGAGCAGTACTTC. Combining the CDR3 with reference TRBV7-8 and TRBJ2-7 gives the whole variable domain GAGVSQSPRYKVAKRGQDVALRCDPISGHVSLFWYQQALGQGPEFLTYFQNEAQLDKSGLPSDRFFAERPEGSVSTLKIQRTQQEDSAVYLCASRVSGGAYEQYFGPGTRLTVT.

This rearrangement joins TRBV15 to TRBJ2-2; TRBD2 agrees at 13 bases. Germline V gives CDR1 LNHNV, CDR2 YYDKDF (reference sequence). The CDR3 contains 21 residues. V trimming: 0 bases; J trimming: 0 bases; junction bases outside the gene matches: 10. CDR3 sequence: CATSREYGLAGEHSNTGELFF. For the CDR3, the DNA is TGTGCCACCAGCAGAGAATACGGACTAGCGGGGGAGCACTCGAACACCGGGGAGCTGTTTTTT.

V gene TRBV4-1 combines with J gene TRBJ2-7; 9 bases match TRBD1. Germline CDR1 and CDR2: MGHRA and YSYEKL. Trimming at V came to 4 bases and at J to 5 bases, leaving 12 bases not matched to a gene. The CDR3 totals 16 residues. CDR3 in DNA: TGCGCCAGCAGCCGCTTGTCCGGGACAGGGAGCAACGAGCAGTACTTC. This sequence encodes CASSRLSGTGSNEQYF.

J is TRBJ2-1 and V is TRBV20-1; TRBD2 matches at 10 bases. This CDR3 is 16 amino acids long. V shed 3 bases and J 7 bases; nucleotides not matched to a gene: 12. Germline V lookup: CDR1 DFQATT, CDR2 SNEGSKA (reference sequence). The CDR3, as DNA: TGCAGTGCTAGTCGGTCGGAGCGGGGGGGCATGAATGAGCAGTTCTTC. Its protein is CSASRSERGGMNEQFF.

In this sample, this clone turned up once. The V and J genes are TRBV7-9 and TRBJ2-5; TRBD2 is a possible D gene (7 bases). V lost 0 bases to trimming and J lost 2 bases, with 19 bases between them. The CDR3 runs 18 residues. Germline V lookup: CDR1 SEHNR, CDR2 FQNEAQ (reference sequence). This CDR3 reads CASSLAVPTRGAQETQYF. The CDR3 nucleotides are TGTGCCAGCAGCTTAGCCGTCCCTACTCGGGGGGCTCAAGAGACCCAGTACTTC. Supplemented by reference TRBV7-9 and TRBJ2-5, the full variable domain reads DTGVSQNPRHKITKRGQNVTFRCDPISEHNRLYWYRQTLGQGPEFLTYFQNEAQLEKSRLLSDRFSAERPKGSFSTLEIQRTEQGDSAMYLCASSLAVPTRGAQETQYFGPGTRLLVL.

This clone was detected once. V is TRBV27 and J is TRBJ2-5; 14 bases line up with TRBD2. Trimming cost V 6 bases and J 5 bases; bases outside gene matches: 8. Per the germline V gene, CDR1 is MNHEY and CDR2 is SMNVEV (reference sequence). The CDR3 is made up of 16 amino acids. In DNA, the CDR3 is TGTGCCAGCAGGAGACTAGCGGGGGGGCTCGGGGAGACCCAGTACTTC. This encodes CASRRLAGGLGETQYF.

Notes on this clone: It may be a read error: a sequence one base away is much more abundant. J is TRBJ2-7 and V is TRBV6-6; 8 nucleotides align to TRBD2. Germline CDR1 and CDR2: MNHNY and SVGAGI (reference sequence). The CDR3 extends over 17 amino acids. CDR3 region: CASSLGAGAPGAYGQYF. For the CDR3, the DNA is TGTGCCAGCAGTCTGGGAGCGGGGGCTCCCGGAGCCTACGGGCAGTACTTC.

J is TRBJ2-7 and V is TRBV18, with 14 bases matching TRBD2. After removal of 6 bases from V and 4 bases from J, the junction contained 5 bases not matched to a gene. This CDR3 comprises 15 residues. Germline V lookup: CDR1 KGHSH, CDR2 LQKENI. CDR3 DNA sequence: TGTGCCAGCTCTCCGACTAGCGGGGGGGCGTACGAGCAGTACTTC. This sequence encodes CASSPTSGGAYEQYF.

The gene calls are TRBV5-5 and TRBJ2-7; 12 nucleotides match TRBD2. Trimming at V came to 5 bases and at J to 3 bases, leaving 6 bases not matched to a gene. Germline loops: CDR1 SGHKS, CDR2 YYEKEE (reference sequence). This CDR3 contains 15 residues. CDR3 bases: TGTGCCAGCAGTTTTCTAGCGGGGGGGCACTACGAGCAGTACTTC. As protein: CASSFLAGGHYEQYF.

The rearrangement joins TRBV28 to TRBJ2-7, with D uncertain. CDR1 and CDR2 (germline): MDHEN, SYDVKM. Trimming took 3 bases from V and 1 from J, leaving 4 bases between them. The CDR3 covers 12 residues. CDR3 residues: CASSFGSYEQYF. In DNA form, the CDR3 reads TGTGCCAGCAGTTTCGGGTCCTACGAGCAGTACTTC.

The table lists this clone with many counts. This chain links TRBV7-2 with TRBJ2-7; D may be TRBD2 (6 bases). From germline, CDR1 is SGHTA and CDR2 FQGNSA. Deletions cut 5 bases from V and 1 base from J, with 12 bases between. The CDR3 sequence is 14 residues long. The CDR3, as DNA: TGTGCCAGCAGCCCGTCAGGGAGGTCCTACGAGCAGTACTTC. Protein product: CASSPSGRSYEQYF.

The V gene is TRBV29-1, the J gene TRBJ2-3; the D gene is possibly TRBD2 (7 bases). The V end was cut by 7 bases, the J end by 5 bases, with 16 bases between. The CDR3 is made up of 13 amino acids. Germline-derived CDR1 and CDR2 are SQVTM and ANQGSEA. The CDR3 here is CSALGGGLDTQYF. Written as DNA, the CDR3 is TGCAGCGCCCTAGGGGGGGGCCTAGATACGCAGTATTTT.

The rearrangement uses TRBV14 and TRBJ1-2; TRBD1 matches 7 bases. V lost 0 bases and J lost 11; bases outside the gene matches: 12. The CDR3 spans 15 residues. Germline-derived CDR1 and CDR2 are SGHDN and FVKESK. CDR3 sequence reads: CASSQDKGALRGYTF. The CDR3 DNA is TGTGCCAGCAGCCAAGATAAGGGGGCGCTTCGGGGTTACACCTTC.

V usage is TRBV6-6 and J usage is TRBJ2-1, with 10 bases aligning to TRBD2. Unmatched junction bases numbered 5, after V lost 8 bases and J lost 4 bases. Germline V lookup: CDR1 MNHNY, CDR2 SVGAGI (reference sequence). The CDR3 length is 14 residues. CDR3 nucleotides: TGTGCCAGCGAGCGTAGCGGGGGGTACAATGAGCAGTTCTTC. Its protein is CASERSGGYNEQFF.

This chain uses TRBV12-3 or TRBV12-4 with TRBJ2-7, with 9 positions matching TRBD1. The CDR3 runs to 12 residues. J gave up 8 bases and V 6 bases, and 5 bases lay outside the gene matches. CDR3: CASSPGQGKQYF. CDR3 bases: TGTGCCAGCAGCCCGGGACAGGGCAAGCAGTACTTC.

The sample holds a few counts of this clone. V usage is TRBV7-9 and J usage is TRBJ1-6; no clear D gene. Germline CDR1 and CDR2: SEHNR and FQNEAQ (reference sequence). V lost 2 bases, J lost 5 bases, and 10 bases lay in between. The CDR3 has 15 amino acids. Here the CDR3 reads CASSLTLQHNSPLHF. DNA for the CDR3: TGTGCCAGCAGCTTAACTTTACAGCATAATTCACCCCTCCACTTT.

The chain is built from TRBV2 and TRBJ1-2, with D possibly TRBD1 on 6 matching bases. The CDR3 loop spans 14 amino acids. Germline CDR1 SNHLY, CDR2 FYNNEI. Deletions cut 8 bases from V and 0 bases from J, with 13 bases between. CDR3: CASGGAASNYGYTF. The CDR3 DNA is TGTGCCAGCGGGGGGGCAGCTTCTAACTATGGCTACACCTTC. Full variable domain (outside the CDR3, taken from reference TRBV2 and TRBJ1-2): EPEVTQTPSHQVTQMGQEVILRCVPISNHLYFYWYRQILGQKVEFLVSFYNNEISEKSEIFDDQFSVERPDGSNFTLKIRSTKLEDSAMYFCASGGAASNYGYTFGSGTRLTVV.

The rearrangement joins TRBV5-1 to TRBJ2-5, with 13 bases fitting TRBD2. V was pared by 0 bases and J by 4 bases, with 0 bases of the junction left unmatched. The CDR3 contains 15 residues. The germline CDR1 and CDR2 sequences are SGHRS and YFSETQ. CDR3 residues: CASSLGTSGGETQYF. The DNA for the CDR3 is TGCGCCAGCAGCTTGGGGACTAGCGGGGGAGAGACCCAGTACTTC.

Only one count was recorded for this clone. CDR3 loop: CASSFAGGPQETQYF. In nucleotides, the CDR3 is TGTGCCAGCAGCTTCGCGGGGGGGCCGCAGGAGACCCAGTACTTC. The chain joins TRBV7-3 to TRBJ2-5; 9 bases are shared with TRBD2. With V trimmed by 3 bases and J by 5 bases, 7 bases remained unmatched. Germline V gives CDR1 SGHTA, CDR2 FQGTGA. CDR3 size: 15 residues.

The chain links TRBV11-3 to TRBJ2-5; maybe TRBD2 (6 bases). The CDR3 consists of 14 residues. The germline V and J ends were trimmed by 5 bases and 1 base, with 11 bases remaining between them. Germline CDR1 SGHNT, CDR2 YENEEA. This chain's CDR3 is CASSLGGFQETQYF. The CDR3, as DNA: TGTGCCAGCAGCCTGGGGGGTTTCCAAGAGACCCAGTACTTC.

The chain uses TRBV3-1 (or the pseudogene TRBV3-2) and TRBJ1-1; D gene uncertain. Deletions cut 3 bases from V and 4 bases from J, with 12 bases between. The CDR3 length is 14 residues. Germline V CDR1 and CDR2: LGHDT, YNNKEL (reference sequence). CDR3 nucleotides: TGTGCCAGCAGCCAGGAGGGTTGGGTCACTGAAGCTTTCTTT. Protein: CASSQEGWVTEAFF.